This T cell receptor (beta chain) is drawn from a study of control samples from healthy donors and cancer patients. The length of the CDR3 is 15 residues. V was pared by 4 bases and J by 1 base, with 13 bases between. CDR1 is LNHDA, CDR2 SQIVND, per germline (reference sequence). The data were produced by immunoSEQ multiplex PCR, yet TCRdb's version contains in-frame clones alone and is incomplete. Seen here are 120,000 or so clones, 80% to 90% observed once, and the top ten hold over 7.5%. This clonotype originated in a man in his forties in good health. This chain uses TRBV19 with TRBJ1-1, with D perhaps matching TRBD1 (5 bases). Sequencing input: blood. The CDR3 is CASSRGTPGNTEAFF. The CDR3 coding sequence is TGTGCCAGTAGTAGGGGGACGCCGGGGAACACTGAAGCTTTCTTT.